The 25 T cell receptor beta chains below were found in one sample sequenced in a study of CXCR3-negative and CXCR3-positive naive CD8 T cells. Antigen specificity for these receptors is unknown. The libraries of TRB cDNA were constructed through 5' RACE using UMI labels. TCRdb re-analyzed the 5' RACE reads; it lists each CDR3 protein once, without DNA. The sample includes over 95,000 distinct CDR3 sequences. General study findings and limits: Against CXCR3-negative naive cells, CXCR3-positive naive cells showed more hydrophobic TRB CDR3s.

Sequenced material: naive CXCR3+ CD8+ T cells from blood. The subset: CD45RO-CCR7+CD27+CD95- naive CD8+ T cells expressing CXCR3 (TNR3+). The receptor source for this set is a human donor in good health. Some clones in this sample may be carry-over from other donors' samples.

This chain joins TRBV7-9 and TRBJ2-3; no DNA is available, so the TRBD2 call from TCRdb remains unchecked. The CDR3 spans 15 residues. Per the germline V gene, CDR1 is SEHNR and CDR2 is FQNEAQ (reference sequence). Here the CDR3 reads CASSFEGGPTDTQYF.

This chain links TRBV25-1 with TRBJ1-1; the D call from TCRdb, TRBD1, cannot be confirmed without DNA. Germline V CDR1 and CDR2: MGHDK, SYGVNS. The CDR3 is 15 residues long. The CDR3 sequence is CASSESPGGNTEAFF.

The V call is TRBV12-3 or TRBV12-4, the J call TRBJ2-7; TCRdb calls TRBD1, which cannot be checked without DNA. The CDR3 is made up of 15 amino acids. The CDR3 loop reads CASTYRQATTYEQYF.

The chain uses TRBV29-1 and TRBJ2-7; TCRdb designates TRBD1, a call that cannot be tested without DNA. There are 12 residues in the CDR3. Germline lookup yields CDR1 SQVTM and CDR2 ANQGSEA. CDR3 loop: CSVGWGVYEQYF.

V usage is TRBV6-5 and J usage is TRBJ2-2; with no DNA, the TCRdb D assignment of TRBD2 cannot be verified. The length of the CDR3 is 14 residues. From germline, CDR1 is MNHEY and CDR2 SVGAGI. This CDR3 reads CASGTRIATGELFF.

The chain uses TRBV30 and TRBJ2-1; TCRdb names TRBD2, which stays unverified in the absence of DNA. The CDR3 has 14 residues. The germline CDR1 and CDR2 sequences are GTSNPN and SVGIG (reference sequence). CDR3 sequence: CAWSVEAGVLEQFF.

The chain couples TRBV19 to TRBJ2-7; TCRdb gives TRBD1 as the D gene, but with no DNA this cannot be confirmed. Germline CDR1 is LNHDA and CDR2 is SQIVND (reference sequence). The CDR3 runs to 14 residues. The CDR3 here is CASRWTGGAYEQYF.

V gene TRBV4-2 combines with J gene TRBJ2-7; lacking DNA, the TRBD1 call made by TCRdb goes unchecked. Germline lookup yields CDR1 LGHNA and CDR2 YNFKEQ. The CDR3 runs to 17 residues. CDR3 amino acids: CASSQDRGGITGYEQYF.

This chain connects TRBV12-3 or TRBV12-4 to TRBJ2-1; TCRdb's D call of TRBD1 is untestable without DNA. CDR3 length equals 16 residues. CDR3: CASSPVETALGDEQFF.

The chain links TRBV7-9 to TRBJ2-7. This CDR3 contains 12 residues. The germline gives CDR1 SEHNR, CDR2 FQNEAQ (reference sequence). CDR3 sequence: CASSFSVYEQYF.

The CDR3 loop reads CASSLTGGRTEAFF. The V and J genes are TRBV5-1 and TRBJ1-1; the TCRdb D gene call, TRBD1, has no DNA to confirm it. CDR1 and CDR2 from the germline V gene are SGHRS and YFSETQ. This CDR3 region has 14 residues.

The chain is built from TRBV4-1 and TRBJ1-1; TCRdb proposes TRBD1, but this gene call is untestable without DNA. The CDR3 contains 15 residues. The germline V gene encodes CDR1 MGHRA and CDR2 YSYEKL. CDR3 residues: CASSYMGQGGTEALF.

The chain is built from TRBV4-3 and TRBJ2-2. The CDR3 loop spans 15 amino acids. The germline CDR1 and CDR2 sequences are LGHNA and YSLEER. CDR3: CASSQDLRGPGELFF.

This chain uses TRBV3-1 with TRBJ2-7. This CDR3 is built from 13 residues. Per the germline V gene, CDR1 is LGHDT and CDR2 is YNNKEL (reference sequence). CDR3 in amino acids: CASSQQTTYEQYF.

CDR3 loop: CASSIAGSQPQHF. The chain employs TRBV6-2 or TRBV6-3 and TRBJ1-5; the TCRdb D gene call, TRBD1, has no DNA to confirm it. This CDR3 spans 13 amino acids. In germline, CDR1 is MNHEY, CDR2 SVGEGT.

This chain connects TRBV29-1 to TRBJ2-7. This CDR3 contains 14 residues. Germline CDR1 is SQVTM and CDR2 is ANQGSEA. CDR3 sequence: CSAEIDGFLHEQYF.

The rearrangement links TRBV28 to TRBJ1-6; the TRBD1 assignment by TCRdb is unverifiable without DNA. Germline assignment: CDR1 MDHEN and CDR2 SYDVKM. The CDR3 runs to 13 residues. CDR3 sequence reads: CASVTGENSPLHF. Full variable domain (missing parts from reference TRBV28 and TRBJ1-6): DVKVTQSSRYLVKRTGEKVFLECVQDMDHENMFWYRQDPGLGLRLIYFSYDVKMKEKGDIPEGYSVSREKKERFSLILESASTNQTSMYLCASVTGENSPLHFGNGTRLTVT.

V gene TRBV6-5 combines with J gene TRBJ2-3; the D gene TCRdb calls, TRBD2, cannot be checked with no DNA. The germline CDR1 and CDR2 sequences are MNHEY and SVGAGI. The CDR3 is 19 residues long. The CDR3 reads CASSPTRSTSGSKTDTQYF.

The rearrangement uses TRBV29-1 and TRBJ1-1; the TRBD1 assignment by TCRdb is unverifiable without DNA. Germline loops: CDR1 SQVTM, CDR2 ANQGSEA. The CDR3 runs to 14 residues. CDR3 amino acids: CSSWTGTLNTEAFF. The full variable domain, completed using reference TRBV29-1 and TRBJ1-1, is SAVISQKPSRDICQRGTSLTIQCQVDSQVTMMFWYRQQPGQSLTLIATANQGSEATYESGFVIDKFPISRPNLTFSTLTVSNMSPEDSSIYLCSSWTGTLNTEAFFGQGTRLTVV.

The chain carries TRBV11-2 and TRBJ2-7; TCRdb lists TRBD1, though no DNA is available to test this call. Germline V gene sequence: CDR1 SGHAT, CDR2 FQNNGV. This CDR3 spans 17 amino acids. This CDR3 is CASSLNPSRVGNYEQYF.

CDR3 in amino acids: CSATLTTMGTDTQYF. The chain combines TRBV29-1 with TRBJ2-3; TCRdb gives TRBD2 as the D gene, but with no DNA this cannot be confirmed. This CDR3 is built from 15 residues. Germline CDR1 reads SQVTM; CDR2 reads ANQGSEA.

This chain links TRBV28 with TRBJ2-3; absent DNA, TCRdb's TRBD2 call cannot be checked. The CDR3 contains 17 residues. Germline V gene lookup returns CDR1 MDHEN and CDR2 SYDVKM. The CDR3 spells CASSPLTAGTSTDTQYF. Drawing the rest from reference TRBV28 and TRBJ2-3, the complete variable domain is DVKVTQSSRYLVKRTGEKVFLECVQDMDHENMFWYRQDPGLGLRLIYFSYDVKMKEKGDIPEGYSVSREKKERFSLILESASTNQTSMYLCASSPLTAGTSTDTQYFGPGTRLTVL.

The rearrangement uses TRBV7-2 and TRBJ2-3; there is no DNA to check the TCRdb D call of TRBD1. Germline CDR1 is SGHTA and CDR2 is FQGNSA. The CDR3 has 15 amino acids. Here the CDR3 reads CASSSEWTGTDTQYF.

This rearrangement joins TRBV19 to TRBJ1-1. Per germline, CDR1 LNHDA and CDR2 SQIVND (reference sequence). The CDR3 loop spans 12 amino acids. CDR3 amino acids: CASRTGNTEAFF. Complete variable domain (other parts from reference TRBV19 and TRBJ1-1): DGGITQSPKYLFRKEGQNVTLSCEQNLNHDAMYWYRQDPGQGLRLIYYSQIVNDFQKGDIAEGYSVSREKKESFPLTVTSAQKNPTAFYLCASRTGNTEAFFGQGTRLTVV.

The chain employs TRBV6-5 and TRBJ2-2. Germline CDR1 reads MNHEY; CDR2 reads SVGAGI. CDR3 size: 14 residues. The CDR3 sequence: CASSYVPITGELFF.